This is a list of T cell receptor beta chains from one sample in a study of identical twins. In TCRdb, the 5' RACE reads were re-called with MiXCR into one record per CDR3 protein. Among some 1,700,000 distinct CDR3 sequences listed, about 30% were seen once. The sequenced sample was cord blood. Source of these receptors: a newborn girl in good health. Both conserved end residues are part of each CDR3. Fields, in order: V gene, D gene, clone size, J gene, CDR3 protein, CDR3 DNA. The D gene is left open where the match is weak. Expanded clones get a size class; other rows say once, few or many, or leave the size out.

v_gene: TRBV5-1
d_gene: -
abundance: few
j_gene: TRBJ2-3
CDR3aa: CASSLADRFGDTQYF
CDR3nt: TGCGCCAGCAGCTTGGCCGACAGGTTTGGGGATACGCAGTATTTT

v_gene: TRBV27
d_gene: -
abundance: -
j_gene: TRBJ2-2
CDR3aa: CASSSLLRITNTGELFF
CDR3nt: TGTGCCAGCAGTTCCCTTTTGAGGATAACGAACACCGGGGAGCTGTTTTTT

v_gene: TRBV4-1
d_gene: -
abundance: -
j_gene: TRBJ1-2
CDR3aa: CASSQDLWATNYSYTF
CDR3nt: TGCGCCAGCAGCCAAGATCTATGGGCGACAAACTATAGCTACACCTTC

v_gene: TRBV5-1
d_gene: TRBD1
abundance: few
j_gene: TRBJ2-5
CDR3aa: CASSLSGTAEKETQYF
CDR3nt: TGCGCCAGCAGCTTGTCCGGGACAGCCGAGAAAGAGACCCAGTACTTC

v_gene: TRBV5-1
d_gene: -
abundance: few
j_gene: TRBJ2-7
CDR3aa: CASSFLDTSYEQYF
CDR3nt: TGCGCCAGCAGCTTTTTAGACACATCCTACGAGCAGTACTTC

v_gene: TRBV11-2
d_gene: -
abundance: few
j_gene: TRBJ2-3
CDR3aa: CASSPYTTDTQYF
CDR3nt: TGTGCCAGCAGCCCCTACACCACAGATACGCAGTATTTT

v_gene: TRBV12-3/TRBV12-4
d_gene: -
abundance: many
j_gene: TRBJ2-7
CDR3aa: CASSFGYSYEQYF
CDR3nt: TGTGCCAGCAGTTTCGGCTACTCCTACGAGCAGTACTTC

v_gene: TRBV5-1
d_gene: -
abundance: few
j_gene: TRBJ1-2
CDR3aa: CASRPGRDYGYTF
CDR3nt: TGCGCCAGTCGGCCGGGACGGGACTATGGCTACACCTTC

v_gene: TRBV2
d_gene: -
abundance: -
j_gene: TRBJ1-5
CDR3aa: CASSSAVYQPQHF
CDR3nt: TGTGCCAGCAGTTCGGCCGTATATCAGCCCCAGCATTTT

v_gene: TRBV20-1
d_gene: TRBD2
abundance: few
j_gene: TRBJ2-1
CDR3aa: CSARESGRTYNEQFF
CDR3nt: TGCAGTGCTAGAGAAAGCGGGAGAACCTACAATGAGCAGTTCTTC

v_gene: TRBV9
d_gene: -
abundance: few
j_gene: TRBJ1-1
CDR3aa: CASSVDPAQSEAFF
CDR3nt: TGTGCCAGCAGCGTAGACCCGGCACAGAGTGAAGCTTTCTTT

v_gene: TRBV5-5
d_gene: -
abundance: -
j_gene: TRBJ2-7
CDR3aa: CASSFLNTYEQYF
CDR3nt: TGTGCCAGCAGCTTCCTGAACACGTACGAGCAGTACTTC

v_gene: TRBV11-2
d_gene: TRBD2
abundance: -
j_gene: TRBJ2-7
CDR3aa: CASSSLAGDHNEQYF
CDR3nt: TGTGCCAGCAGTTCTCTAGCGGGGGACCACAATGAGCAGTACTTC

v_gene: TRBV2
d_gene: -
abundance: -
j_gene: TRBJ2-3
CDR3aa: CASSEAGRSTDTQYF
CDR3nt: TGTGCCAGCAGTGAGGCGGGGCGTAGCACAGATACGCAGTATTTT

v_gene: TRBV27
d_gene: -
abundance: -
j_gene: TRBJ1-6
CDR3aa: CASSLTGVWPAWDSPLHF
CDR3nt: TGTGCCAGCAGTTTAACGGGGGTGTGGCCGGCCTGGGATTCACCCCTCCACTTT

v_gene: TRBV20-1
d_gene: -
abundance: -
j_gene: TRBJ2-3
CDR3aa: CSTSSYRESTDTQYF
CDR3nt: TGCAGTACTAGTTCCTACAGGGAAAGCACCGATACGCAGTATTTT

v_gene: TRBV25-1
d_gene: -
abundance: few
j_gene: TRBJ1-6
CDR3aa: CASSAGQRNSPLHF
CDR3nt: TGTGCCAGCAGTGCCGGGCAGAGAAATTCACCCCTCCACTTT

v_gene: TRBV29-1
d_gene: TRBD2
abundance: many
j_gene: TRBJ2-7
CDR3aa: CSVEELAGGGYEQYF
CDR3nt: TGCAGCGTTGAAGAACTAGCGGGAGGTGGGTACGAGCAGTACTTC

v_gene: TRBV6-2/TRBV6-3
d_gene: -
abundance: few
j_gene: TRBJ1-2
CDR3aa: CASSWAGYGYTF
CDR3nt: TGTGCCAGCAGTTGGGCTGGCTATGGCTACACCTTC

v_gene: TRBV3-1
d_gene: -
abundance: few
j_gene: TRBJ1-4
CDR3aa: CASKMDGEKLFF
CDR3nt: TGTGCCAGCAAAATGGATGGCGAAAAACTGTTTTTT

v_gene: TRBV20-1
d_gene: -
abundance: -
j_gene: TRBJ2-7
CDR3aa: CSAFIDRQGLYEQYF
CDR3nt: TGCAGTGCTTTTATCGACCGCCAGGGCCTTTACGAGCAGTACTTC

v_gene: TRBV2
d_gene: -
abundance: -
j_gene: TRBJ1-4
CDR3aa: CAGSEGRTRSQEKLFF
CDR3nt: TGTGCCGGCAGTGAGGGCCGGACTCGGAGCCAGGAAAAACTGTTTTTT

v_gene: TRBV19
d_gene: TRBD1
abundance: -
j_gene: TRBJ1-2
CDR3aa: CASRKTGRGSGYTF
CDR3nt: TGTGCCAGTAGGAAGACAGGGAGAGGCTCTGGCTACACCTTC

v_gene: TRBV12-3/TRBV12-4
d_gene: TRBD2
abundance: -
j_gene: TRBJ2-5
CDR3aa: CASSFGGGPQETQYF
CDR3nt: TGTGCCAGCAGTTTCGGCGGGGGGCCCCAAGAGACCCAGTACTTC

v_gene: TRBV4-1
d_gene: -
abundance: -
j_gene: TRBJ2-2
CDR3aa: CASSQLRTGELFF
CDR3nt: TGCGCCAGCAGCCAGCTCCGGACCGGGGAGCTGTTTTTT

v_gene: TRBV20-1
d_gene: -
abundance: few
j_gene: TRBJ1-5
CDR3aa: CSAGRVNQPQHF
CDR3nt: TGCAGTGCGGGGCGAGTAAACCAGCCCCAGCATTTT

v_gene: TRBV2
d_gene: -
abundance: many
j_gene: TRBJ2-3
CDR3aa: CASSQQGPSTDTQYF
CDR3nt: TGTGCCAGCAGTCAACAGGGTCCTAGCACAGATACGCAGTATTTT

v_gene: TRBV29-1
d_gene: -
abundance: many
j_gene: TRBJ2-3
CDR3aa: CSVGPRDTSTDTQYF
CDR3nt: TGCAGCGTTGGCCCTCGGGACACTAGCACAGATACGCAGTATTTT

v_gene: TRBV5-1
d_gene: -
abundance: many
j_gene: TRBJ2-3
CDR3aa: CASSSRMTPPTDTQYF
CDR3nt: TGCGCCAGCAGCTCCCGGATGACACCGCCCACAGATACGCAGTATTTT

v_gene: TRBV9
d_gene: -
abundance: -
j_gene: TRBJ2-1
CDR3aa: CASSVDPSRINEQFF
CDR3nt: TGTGCCAGCAGCGTAGATCCTAGTCGGATCAATGAGCAGTTCTTC

v_gene: TRBV11-2
d_gene: -
abundance: -
j_gene: TRBJ2-7
CDR3aa: CASSLDPHEQYF
CDR3nt: TGTGCCAGCAGCTTAGATCCCCACGAGCAGTACTTC

v_gene: TRBV5-1
d_gene: -
abundance: -
j_gene: TRBJ1-6
CDR3aa: CASSADFNSPLHF
CDR3nt: TGCGCCAGCAGCGCCGACTTCAATTCACCCCTCCACTTT

v_gene: TRBV28
d_gene: -
abundance: many
j_gene: TRBJ2-3
CDR3aa: CASRTTTDTQYF
CDR3nt: TGTGCCAGCAGGACGACCACAGATACGCAGTATTTT

v_gene: TRBV20-1
d_gene: -
abundance: -
j_gene: TRBJ2-7
CDR3aa: CSAQDRPYEQYF
CDR3nt: TGCAGTGCCCAAGACAGGCCCTACGAGCAGTACTTC

v_gene: TRBV14
d_gene: TRBD2
abundance: -
j_gene: TRBJ2-5
CDR3aa: CASSLLANNEQYF
CDR3nt: TGTGCCAGCAGCCTACTAGCGAACAATGAGCAGTACTTC

v_gene: TRBV2
d_gene: TRBD2
abundance: few
j_gene: TRBJ2-1
CDR3aa: CASSEPSGRYNEQFF
CDR3nt: TGTGCCAGCAGTGAACCTAGCGGGCGCTACAATGAGCAGTTCTTC

v_gene: TRBV3-1
d_gene: -
abundance: -
j_gene: TRBJ2-7
CDR3aa: CASSHYGLSYEQYF
CDR3nt: TGTGCCAGCAGCCATTATGGTCTCTCCTACGAGCAGTACTTC

v_gene: TRBV18
d_gene: -
abundance: -
j_gene: TRBJ2-3
CDR3aa: CASSRSGDTRTDTQYF
CDR3nt: TGTGCCAGCTCACGGAGCGGGGACACCCGCACAGATACGCAGTATTTT

v_gene: TRBV5-1
d_gene: TRBD2
abundance: -
j_gene: TRBJ2-1
CDR3aa: CASSSPPGLAGASSSYNEQFF
CDR3nt: TGCGCCAGCAGCTCCCCTCCGGGACTAGCGGGGGCCTCGAGCTCCTACAATGAGCAGTTCTTC

v_gene: TRBV2
d_gene: TRBD2
abundance: few
j_gene: TRBJ2-7
CDR3aa: CASRLSSGGIYEQYF
CDR3nt: TGTGCCAGCAGGCTATCTAGCGGGGGGATATACGAGCAGTACTTC

v_gene: TRBV7-9
d_gene: -
abundance: -
j_gene: TRBJ2-7
CDR3aa: CASSPAVRPPGYEQYF
CDR3nt: TGTGCCAGCAGCCCAGCCGTTAGGCCTCCGGGCTACGAGCAGTACTTC

v_gene: TRBV2
d_gene: TRBD2
abundance: -
j_gene: TRBJ2-3
CDR3aa: CASTNGAGGPADTQYF
CDR3nt: TGTGCCAGCACCAATGGGGCGGGGGGGCCGGCAGATACGCAGTATTTT

v_gene: TRBV7-2
d_gene: -
abundance: -
j_gene: TRBJ2-5
CDR3aa: CVSSWTGQEQYF
CDR3nt: TGTGTCAGCAGCTGGACTGGGCAAGAGCAGTACTTC

v_gene: TRBV27
d_gene: TRBD1
abundance: few
j_gene: TRBJ1-2
CDR3aa: CASSPPTGTYGYTF
CDR3nt: TGTGCCAGCAGCCCACCGACAGGGACCTATGGCTACACCTTC

v_gene: TRBV4-1
d_gene: -
abundance: -
j_gene: TRBJ2-5
CDR3aa: CASSQDERGSSYNEQYF
CDR3nt: TGCGCCAGCAGCCAAGACGAACGGGGGAGCTCCTATAATGAGCAGTACTTC

v_gene: TRBV7-4
d_gene: -
abundance: -
j_gene: TRBJ1-1
CDR3aa: CASSPQVGEVNTEAFF
CDR3nt: TGTGCCAGCAGCCCCCAGGTGGGGGAAGTGAACACTGAAGCTTTCTTT

v_gene: TRBV12-3/TRBV12-4
d_gene: TRBD2
abundance: many
j_gene: TRBJ2-7
CDR3aa: CASSLRLAAPYEQYF
CDR3nt: TGTGCCAGCAGTTTAAGACTAGCGGCACCCTACGAGCAGTACTTC

v_gene: TRBV2
d_gene: TRBD2
abundance: -
j_gene: TRBJ2-5
CDR3aa: CASSVKGLAGQETQYF
CDR3nt: TGTGCCAGCAGTGTTAAGGGACTAGCGGGGCAAGAGACCCAGTACTTC

v_gene: TRBV6-1
d_gene: TRBD1
abundance: few
j_gene: TRBJ1-5
CDR3aa: CASRPHGQAPSNQPQHF
CDR3nt: TGTGCCAGCAGACCTCATGGACAGGCGCCTAGCAATCAGCCCCAGCATTTT

v_gene: TRBV6-5
d_gene: -
abundance: -
j_gene: TRBJ2-1
CDR3aa: CASRGYYRSYNEQFF
CDR3nt: TGTGCCAGCAGGGGCTATTACCGCTCCTACAATGAGCAGTTCTTC

v_gene: TRBV20-1
d_gene: -
abundance: -
j_gene: TRBJ2-4
CDR3aa: CSVYRLAKNIQYF
CDR3nt: TGCAGTGTCTACAGGCTAGCCAAAAACATTCAGTACTTC

v_gene: TRBV25-1
d_gene: -
abundance: few
j_gene: TRBJ2-1
CDR3aa: CASSEDAVGTHRTRNLEQFF
CDR3nt: TGTGCCAGCAGTGAAGACGCCGTCGGAACCCACCGTACCCGCAATCTTGAGCAGTTCTTC

v_gene: TRBV6-6
d_gene: -
abundance: -
j_gene: TRBJ2-2
CDR3aa: CASRSASPSTGELFF
CDR3nt: TGTGCCAGCAGATCCGCTAGCCCTAGCACCGGGGAGCTGTTTTTT

v_gene: TRBV4-2
d_gene: TRBD2
abundance: -
j_gene: TRBJ2-7
CDR3aa: CASSQHGTSVYNEQYF
CDR3nt: TGTGCCAGCAGCCAACACGGGACTAGCGTGTACAATGAGCAGTACTTC

v_gene: TRBV27
d_gene: TRBD2
abundance: few
j_gene: TRBJ2-1
CDR3aa: CASSLAPVGTSGRYNEQFF
CDR3nt: TGTGCCAGCAGTTTAGCTCCGGTAGGGACTAGCGGAAGATACAATGAGCAGTTCTTC

v_gene: TRBV9
d_gene: TRBD1
abundance: -
j_gene: TRBJ2-2
CDR3aa: CASSVRDRGTGELFF
CDR3nt: TGTGCCAGCAGCGTCCGGGACAGGGGCACCGGGGAGCTGTTTTTT

v_gene: TRBV7-9
d_gene: -
abundance: -
j_gene: TRBJ2-5
CDR3aa: CASSLALGGETQYF
CDR3nt: TGTGCCAGCAGCTTAGCGCTTGGGGGAGAGACCCAGTACTTC

v_gene: TRBV6-5
d_gene: TRBD2
abundance: few
j_gene: TRBJ2-7
CDR3aa: CASSDRTSGRLGEQYF
CDR3nt: TGTGCCAGCAGCGACCGGACTAGCGGGAGACTGGGCGAGCAGTACTTC

v_gene: TRBV6-1
d_gene: TRBD1
abundance: -
j_gene: TRBJ2-4
CDR3aa: CASSEGTGDIQYF
CDR3nt: TGTGCCAGCAGTGAGGGGACAGGGGACATTCAGTACTTC